The rows below give T cell receptor beta chains drawn from one sample of a study of blood T cell repertoires in COVID-19. Produced via immunoSEQ multiplex PCR; TCRdb's table is partial and in-frame only. This sample carries roughly 170,000 clones, approximately 80% of them seen once, and the ten largest clones take approximately 7.1%. Specimen: peripheral blood. Receptor source: a human donor in a cohort sampled during active COVID-19. Each CDR3 is given with its conserved first and last residue. The order of the fields is CDR3 DNA, CDR3 protein, D gene, V gene, J gene, clone size. D genes are given only for firm matches. Expanded clones get a size class; other rows say once, few or many, or leave the size out.

CDR3 DNA: TGTGCCAGCAGTTACTGGGGACAGGGTGACACTGAAGCTTTCTTT
CDR3 protein: CASSYWGQGDTEAFF
D gene: TRBD1
V gene: TRBV6-5
J gene: TRBJ1-1
clone size: -

CDR3 DNA: TGCAGCGTTGATAATTCAGGGGGCTATGGCTACACCTTC
CDR3 protein: CSVDNSGGYGYTF
D gene: TRBD1
V gene: TRBV29-1
J gene: TRBJ1-2
clone size: -

CDR3 DNA: TGTGCCAGCAGCCAAGTGGCCAGCCGGGGGGTTTACGAGCAGTACTTC
CDR3 protein: CASSQVASRGVYEQYF
D gene: TRBD2
V gene: TRBV3-1/TRBV3-2
J gene: TRBJ2-7
clone size: -

CDR3 DNA: TGTGCCAGTAGTATAGGGCAAGCCTACGAGCAGTACTTC
CDR3 protein: CASSIGQAYEQYF
D gene: -
V gene: TRBV19
J gene: TRBJ2-7
clone size: -

CDR3 DNA: TGTGCCAGCAGCTTAGTAGTCCGGAACACTGAAGCTTTCTTT
CDR3 protein: CASSLVVRNTEAFF
D gene: -
V gene: TRBV7-8
J gene: TRBJ1-1
clone size: -

CDR3 DNA: TGTGCCAGCAGTTTTCGAGGGAGAGCTTTCTTT
CDR3 protein: CASSFRGRAFF
D gene: -
V gene: TRBV6-2/TRBV6-3
J gene: TRBJ1-1
clone size: -

CDR3 DNA: TGTGCCAGCAGCCCCTGGGGGACAGGGAGCAATGAGCAGTTCTTC
CDR3 protein: CASSPWGTGSNEQFF
D gene: TRBD1
V gene: TRBV7-8
J gene: TRBJ2-1
clone size: once

CDR3 DNA: TGTGCCAGCAGCCAACCAGGGGGAGGACGCTACACCTTC
CDR3 protein: CASSQPGGGRYTF
D gene: TRBD1
V gene: TRBV3-1/TRBV3-2
J gene: TRBJ1-2
clone size: -

CDR3 DNA: TGTGCCATCAGTGAGCCTGACGCGGCTGGAAACACCATATATTTT
CDR3 protein: CAISEPDAAGNTIYF
D gene: -
V gene: TRBV10-3
J gene: TRBJ1-3
clone size: -

CDR3 DNA: TGTGCCAGCACCAAAGTGGCCAAGTCCGGGGAGCTGTTTTTT
CDR3 protein: CASTKVAKSGELFF
D gene: -
V gene: TRBV9
J gene: TRBJ2-2
clone size: few

CDR3 DNA: TGCGCCAGCAGCTTTGGCCTCACTGGACAATCTAATTCACCCCTCCACTTT
CDR3 protein: CASSFGLTGQSNSPLHF
D gene: -
V gene: TRBV5-1
J gene: TRBJ1-6
clone size: -

CDR3 DNA: TGTGCCAGCAGTTCCACAGGGGATACTGGAAACACCATATATTTT
CDR3 protein: CASSSTGDTGNTIYF
D gene: TRBD1
V gene: TRBV7-6
J gene: TRBJ1-3
clone size: -

CDR3 DNA: TGCGCCAGCAGCTTACAGGGGCCCCAAGTGACTGAAGCTTTCTTT
CDR3 protein: CASSLQGPQVTEAFF
D gene: TRBD1
V gene: TRBV5-1
J gene: TRBJ1-1
clone size: -

CDR3 DNA: TGTGCCAGCAGCTTCTACCCTAGCGGGGGTTACACAGATACGCAGTATTTT
CDR3 protein: CASSFYPSGGYTDTQYF
D gene: TRBD2
V gene: TRBV7-2
J gene: TRBJ2-3
clone size: -

CDR3 DNA: TGTGCCAGCAGTCCAAGGGCACAGGTGAACACTGAAGCTTTCTTT
CDR3 protein: CASSPRAQVNTEAFF
D gene: -
V gene: TRBV5-4
J gene: TRBJ1-1
clone size: -

CDR3 DNA: TGTGCCAGCAGCTGGAGGACAGGGATGGAAGAGCAGTACTTC
CDR3 protein: CASSWRTGMEEQYF
D gene: TRBD1
V gene: TRBV5-4
J gene: TRBJ2-7
clone size: -

CDR3 DNA: TGTGCCAGCAGTCCTCTAGCGGGGGGTTCCTCGAACACCGGGGAGCTGTTTTTT
CDR3 protein: CASSPLAGGSSNTGELFF
D gene: TRBD2
V gene: TRBV7-8
J gene: TRBJ2-2
clone size: -

CDR3 DNA: TGTGCCAGCAGCTTGGGCAGGAACACTGAAGCTTTCTTT
CDR3 protein: CASSLGRNTEAFF
D gene: -
V gene: TRBV5-6
J gene: TRBJ1-1
clone size: -

CDR3 DNA: TGTGCCAGCAGCCAGGGACTAGCGAACACCGGGGAGCTGTTTTTT
CDR3 protein: CASSQGLANTGELFF
D gene: TRBD2
V gene: TRBV5-4
J gene: TRBJ2-2
clone size: few

CDR3 DNA: TGTGCCAGCAGTTACCGGACAGCGGGGGATGGCTACACCTTC
CDR3 protein: CASSYRTAGDGYTF
D gene: -
V gene: TRBV6-6
J gene: TRBJ1-2
clone size: -

CDR3 DNA: TGTGCCAGCAGTTACCGCAGGGCTAGCAATCAGCCCCAGCATTTT
CDR3 protein: CASSYRRASNQPQHF
D gene: -
V gene: TRBV6-6
J gene: TRBJ1-5
clone size: -

CDR3 DNA: TGTGCCAGCAGCTTACATAGAGGGATAGATCCTCAGCCCCAGCATTTT
CDR3 protein: CASSLHRGIDPQPQHF
D gene: -
V gene: TRBV7-8
J gene: TRBJ1-5
clone size: -

CDR3 DNA: TGTGCCAGCAGGTCCCCATGGGGCGGAGAGCAGTACTTC
CDR3 protein: CASRSPWGGEQYF
D gene: -
V gene: TRBV27
J gene: TRBJ2-7
clone size: -

CDR3 DNA: TGTGCCAGCGCGGACAGGGACGGCCGAAGGCAGTACTTC
CDR3 protein: CASADRDGRRQYF
D gene: TRBD1
V gene: TRBV2
J gene: TRBJ2-7
clone size: -

CDR3 DNA: TGTGCCAGCAGCTCAACAGGTAGCTCCTACGAGCAGTACTTC
CDR3 protein: CASSSTGSSYEQYF
D gene: -
V gene: TRBV6-5
J gene: TRBJ2-7
clone size: -

CDR3 DNA: TGCGCCAGCAGTGAGAACAGGGGTAGCCAGCCCCAGCATTTT
CDR3 protein: CASSENRGSQPQHF
D gene: TRBD1
V gene: TRBV10-2
J gene: TRBJ1-5
clone size: -

CDR3 DNA: TGTGCCAGCAGTGAACAGGGGGCGTACACTGAAGCTTTCTTT
CDR3 protein: CASSEQGAYTEAFF
D gene: TRBD1
V gene: TRBV6-1
J gene: TRBJ1-1
clone size: once

CDR3 DNA: TGTGCCAGCAGCCATTTGAACACTGAAGCTTTCTTT
CDR3 protein: CASSHLNTEAFF
D gene: -
V gene: TRBV27
J gene: TRBJ1-1
clone size: -

CDR3 DNA: TGTGCTAGTGGTTTGGTATTCGGGGATAATGAAAAACTGTTTTTT
CDR3 protein: CASGLVFGDNEKLFF
D gene: -
V gene: TRBV12-5
J gene: TRBJ1-4
clone size: -

CDR3 DNA: TGTGCCAGCAGCACCGCGGACTACATCCAAGAGACCCAGTACTTC
CDR3 protein: CASSTADYIQETQYF
D gene: -
V gene: TRBV11-2
J gene: TRBJ2-5
clone size: -

CDR3 DNA: TGCAGCACGGATCGGTCCTACAATGAGCAGTTCTTC
CDR3 protein: CSTDRSYNEQFF
D gene: -
V gene: TRBV29-1
J gene: TRBJ2-1
clone size: -

CDR3 DNA: TGTGCCAGCAGCTCTTCTGGGGCGGCCTATGGCTACACCTTC
CDR3 protein: CASSSSGAAYGYTF
D gene: -
V gene: TRBV9
J gene: TRBJ1-2
clone size: -

CDR3 DNA: TGTGCCAGCAGTCCCGACAGGGGGAATGAGCAGTTCTTC
CDR3 protein: CASSPDRGNEQFF
D gene: TRBD1
V gene: TRBV12-3/TRBV12-4
J gene: TRBJ2-1
clone size: -

CDR3 DNA: TGTGCCAGCAGCTTAGAACAATTAACCGGGGAGCTGTTTTTT
CDR3 protein: CASSLEQLTGELFF
D gene: -
V gene: TRBV7-2
J gene: TRBJ2-2
clone size: -

CDR3 DNA: TGTGCCAGCAGCCAAGAAATAGCGGGACAAGAGACCCAGTACTTC
CDR3 protein: CASSQEIAGQETQYF
D gene: TRBD2
V gene: TRBV3-1/TRBV3-2
J gene: TRBJ2-5
clone size: -

CDR3 DNA: TGTGCCAGCAGCTCCGTAAACTACTACGAGCAGTACTTC
CDR3 protein: CASSSVNYYEQYF
D gene: -
V gene: TRBV7-9
J gene: TRBJ2-7
clone size: -

CDR3 DNA: TGTGCCAGTAGTCGGTCTAGCGGGGGGGCCGACGGGGAGCTGTTTTTT
CDR3 protein: CASSRSSGGADGELFF
D gene: TRBD2
V gene: TRBV19
J gene: TRBJ2-2
clone size: few

CDR3 DNA: TGTGCCAGCAGCCCCGGCAGGGTCAACTATGGCTACACCTTC
CDR3 protein: CASSPGRVNYGYTF
D gene: -
V gene: TRBV13
J gene: TRBJ1-2
clone size: -

CDR3 DNA: TGTGCCAGCAGCGTTAGCGGAATCCAAGAGACCCAGTACTTC
CDR3 protein: CASSVSGIQETQYF
D gene: -
V gene: TRBV11-2
J gene: TRBJ2-5
clone size: few